This T cell receptor beta chain was observed in a study of post-analysis software for immune sequencing data. Germline CDR1 reads LNHNV; CDR2 reads YYDKDF (reference sequence). The CDR3 has 14 amino acids. The V end lost 1 base, the J end lost 0 bases, and 6 bases lay between the germline ends. Study results and limitations: Controls had significantly higher normalized Chao1 diversity than multiple sclerosis patients. The study found TRBV5-6, TRBV5-1 and TRBV20-1 among a few TRBV segments more frequent in patients than controls. Samples prepared in the same batch strongly co-clustered by F measure.

Turning to this clonotype: Antigen: not known.

Tagging with unique molecular identifiers was a feature of the TCR beta cDNA libraries. Input populations of roughly 0.9 to 10 million T cells gave rise to approximately 500,000 cDNA molecules. Using its own MiXCR run on the PCR reads, TCRdb lists one record per CDR3 protein. The data contain about 680,000 distinct CDR3 sequences, approximately 60% of them singletons. This chain joins TRBV15 and TRBJ1-1, with D unclear. The receptor's source is a girl under 10 years old with multiple sclerosis. The sample was blood. The CDR3 region is CATSRVSLNTEAFF. Written as DNA, the CDR3 is TGTGCCACCAGCAGAGTGTCCCTGAACACTGAAGCTTTCTTT.